Following are 4 T cell receptor beta chains from one sample sequenced in a study of T cell responses to AZD1222 COVID-19 vaccine. The method was immunoSEQ multiplex PCR; TCRdb's version includes in-frame clones alone and lacks a portion of them. The data contain roughly 150,000 clones, approximately 90% of them singletons. The sequencing used peripheral blood, collected 28 days after the second AZD1222 dose. These receptors all come from an adult who received the AZD1222 COVID-19 vaccine.

The V gene is TRBV2, the J gene TRBJ1-5; maybe TRBD1 (6 bases). V shed 7 bases and J shed 4 bases, with 20 bases lying between them. The CDR3 is 16 amino acids. Germline CDR1 and CDR2: SNHLY and FYNNEI. The CDR3 here is CASKRGGGGGNQPQHF. Written as DNA, the CDR3 is TGTGCCAGCAAACGGGGAGGGGGAGGCGGAAATCAGCCCCAGCATTTT.

This clone was observed once. V is TRBV9 and J is TRBJ1-4; 7 bases agree with TRBD1. The germline CDR1 and CDR2 sequences are SGDLS and YYNGEE. The V gene end was trimmed by 0 bases and the J gene end by 0 bases; junction bases not matched to a gene: 17. The CDR3 is 21 residues long. CDR3 DNA sequence: TGTGCCAGCAGCGTAGATACTCCGGGACAGACGAGACTTGCAACTAATGAAAAACTGTTTTTT. Amino acids: CASSVDTPGQTRLATNEKLFF.

For the CDR3, the DNA is TGCGCCAGCAGCTTAGCCCGAGGGCGCACTGAAGCTTTCTTT. It translates to CASSLARGRTEAFF. The genes are TRBV5-1 and TRBJ1-1; no clear D. The CDR3 sequence is 14 residues long. Germline V lookup: CDR1 SGHRS, CDR2 YFSETQ. Between the trimmed V and J ends, which lost 2 bases and 4 bases, there was a span of 12 bases.

The chain employs TRBV7-9 and TRBJ1-4; D perhaps matches TRBD1 (5 bases). With 5 bases removed from V and 7 bases from J, the gap between germline ends came to 23 bases. This CDR3 comprises 17 residues. Germline CDR1 is SEHNR and CDR2 is FQNEAQ (reference sequence). CDR3 DNA sequence: TGTGCCAGCAGCCCGCCCGGTTATGGGGGACGGGGTGAAAAACTGTTTTTT. Translation: CASSPPGYGGRGEKLFF. Full variable domain (remainder filled in from reference TRBV7-9 and TRBJ1-4): DTGVSQNPRHKITKRGQNVTFRCDPISEHNRLYWYRQTLGQGPEFLTYFQNEAQLEKSRLLSDRFSAERPKGSFSTLEIQRTEQGDSAMYLCASSPPGYGGRGEKLFFGSGTQLSVL.